Following are 29 T cell receptor beta chains from one sample sequenced in a study of radiotherapy plus CTLA-4 blockade in lung cancer. Clones were sequenced by immunoSEQ multiplex PCR, and TCRdb holds only the in-frame ones, with some missing. The sample includes approximately 90,000 clones, under 90% of them seen just once. Sequencing used peripheral blood, obtained from a patient treated with radiotherapy plus ipilimumab. The receptor source for this set is a human donor with non-small cell lung cancer who had stable disease on radiotherapy plus ipilimumab.

The V call is TRBV5-4, the J call TRBJ1-1, with D maybe TRBD1 (6 bases). CDR1 is SGHNT, CDR2 YYREEE, per germline (reference sequence). The V gene lost 0 bases and the J gene lost 1 base, with 7 bases spanning the gap. CDR3 length: 14 amino acids. The CDR3 bases are TGTGCCAGCAGCTTGGAACAGGGGAACACTGAAGCTTTCTTT. Translation gives CASSLEQGNTEAFF.

V is TRBV21-1 and J is TRBJ1-1; the table's D call of TRBD1 was not tested on the DNA. TRBV21-1 is a pseudogene segment. This CDR3 contains 15 residues. DNA of the CDR3: TGTGCCAGCAGCAAAACGGGCAGGGATCGGACTGAAGCTTTCTTT. The encoded protein is CASSKTGRDRTEAFF.

The chain combines TRBV5-6 with TRBJ2-5, with TRBD2 matching 11 bases. This CDR3 has 17 amino acids. In germline, CDR1 is SGHDT, CDR2 YYEEEE. With 0 bases clipped from V and 2 bases from J, the junction kept 6 bases outside the gene matches. Here the CDR3 reads CASSLGLAGIVQETQYF. The CDR3 DNA follows: TGTGCCAGCAGCTTGGGACTAGCGGGGATCGTACAAGAGACCCAGTACTTC.

The chain combines TRBV10-2 with TRBJ2-5; the D gene is possibly TRBD1 (5 bases). The CDR3 contains 14 residues. Between the trimmed V and J ends, which lost 3 bases and 2 bases, there was a span of 10 bases. Germline CDR1 reads WSHSY; CDR2 reads SAAADI. The CDR3 region has the DNA TGCGCCAGCAGTGATAGGGGTTTGCAAGAGACCCAGTACTTC. It is translated as CASSDRGLQETQYF.

The genes are TRBV19 and TRBJ2-2, with 8 bases identical to TRBD1. After removal of 5 bases from V and 1 base from J, the junction contained 9 bases not matched to a gene. The CDR3 has 17 residues. CDR1 and CDR2 (germline): LNHDA, SQIVND (reference sequence). The DNA of the CDR3 is TGTGCCAGTAGTCCAAGGGGACAGGACGTGAACACCGGGGAGCTGTTTTTT. Residues: CASSPRGQDVNTGELFF. The variable domain in full, completed from reference TRBV19 and TRBJ2-2, reads DGGITQSPKYLFRKEGQNVTLSCEQNLNHDAMYWYRQDPGQGLRLIYYSQIVNDFQKGDIAEGYSVSREKKESFPLTVTSAQKNPTAFYLCASSPRGQDVNTGELFFGEGSRLTVL.

This clone was detected only once. The rearrangement links TRBV5-4 to TRBJ2-5; possibly TRBD1 for D (6 bases). The V gene lost 4 bases and the J gene lost 4 bases, with 17 bases spanning the gap. The CDR3 runs to 15 residues. The V gene's germline CDR1 is SGHNT and CDR2 YYREEE (reference sequence). CDR3 nucleotides: TGTGCCAGCAGCGGACCAGGGGTAGAGGGAGAGACCCAGTACTTC. This sequence encodes CASSGPGVEGETQYF.

This chain uses TRBV11-2 with TRBJ2-1, with 7 bases matching TRBD1. Looked up from germline, CDR1 is SGHAT and CDR2 is FQNNGV. V gave up 0 bases and J gave up 7 bases; unmatched junction bases: 9. The CDR3 has 16 residues. The CDR3 nucleotides are TGTGCCAGCAGCTTAGATCGGTCAGGGGGAGTAAATGAGCAGTTCTTC. Its translation: CASSLDRSGGVNEQFF. Full variable domain (remainder filled in from reference TRBV11-2 and TRBJ2-1): EAGVAQSPRYKIIEKRQSVAFWCNPISGHATLYWYQQILGQGPKLLIQFQNNGVVDDSQLPKDRFSAERLKGVDSTLKIQPAKLEDSAVYLCASSLDRSGGVNEQFFGPGTRLTVL.

This rearrangement joins TRBV11-2 to TRBJ2-1; a weak D match, TRBD1 (5 bases). Trimming removed 5 bases from V and 2 bases from J, with 16 bases in between. Germline-derived CDR1 and CDR2 are SGHAT and FQNNGV. CDR3 length: 16 amino acids. This chain's CDR3 is CASSRRQNPTYNEQFF. DNA of the CDR3: TGTGCCAGCAGCCGGAGACAGAATCCAACCTACAATGAGCAGTTCTTC. The complete variable domain, with remaining parts taken from reference TRBV11-2 and TRBJ2-1, reads EAGVAQSPRYKIIEKRQSVAFWCNPISGHATLYWYQQILGQGPKLLIQFQNNGVVDDSQLPKDRFSAERLKGVDSTLKIQPAKLEDSAVYLCASSRRQNPTYNEQFFGPGTRLTVL.

This clone was seen a handful of times. The chain is built from TRBV28 and TRBJ1-2; tentatively, D is TRBD1 (5 bases). The germline V and J ends were trimmed by 6 bases and 5 bases, with 10 bases remaining between them. The CDR3 runs 12 residues. Germline values: CDR1 MDHEN, CDR2 SYDVKM. This CDR3 is CASRPQGYGYTF. CDR3 sequence (DNA): TGTGCCAGCAGGCCTCAGGGTTATGGCTACACCTTC.

In its sample, this clone was seen a few times. The chain combines TRBV11-2 with TRBJ2-5; possible D gene TRBD1, 5 bases. Trimming removed 2 bases at V and 0 bases at J, with 10 bases between. This CDR3 is built from 15 residues. The germline gives CDR1 SGHAT, CDR2 FQNNGV. The CDR3 region is CASSLQTAYQETQYF. For the CDR3, the DNA is TGTGCCAGCAGCTTACAGACAGCGTACCAAGAGACCCAGTACTTC. Full variable domain (outside the CDR3, taken from reference TRBV11-2 and TRBJ2-5): EAGVAQSPRYKIIEKRQSVAFWCNPISGHATLYWYQQILGQGPKLLIQFQNNGVVDDSQLPKDRFSAERLKGVDSTLKIQPAKLEDSAVYLCASSLQTAYQETQYFGPGTRLLVL.

The chain couples TRBV10-3 to TRBJ1-1; D is uncertain. Trimming removed 2 bases from V and 6 bases from J, with 7 bases in between. The CDR3 consists of 12 residues. The germline V gene encodes CDR1 ENHRY and CDR2 SYGVKD. The chain's CDR3 is CAISEAGSEAFF. The CDR3 region has the DNA TGTGCCATCAGTGAGGCGGGCTCTGAAGCTTTCTTT.

The table lists this clone with a few counts. The chain combines TRBV2 with TRBJ2-2; TRBD2 might be the D (5 bases). The CDR3 contains 15 residues. V lost 6 bases, J lost 7 bases, and 18 bases lay in between. Germline V gene data show CDR1 as SNHLY and CDR2 as FYNNEI. The CDR3 DNA sequence: TGTGCCAGCAGCCGAGGGTTCAGTAGTGTCGGGGAGCTGTTTTTT. Protein product: CASSRGFSSVGELFF. Drawing the rest from reference TRBV2 and TRBJ2-2, the complete variable domain is EPEVTQTPSHQVTQMGQEVILRCVPISNHLYFYWYRQILGQKVEFLVSFYNNEISEKSEIFDDQFSVERPDGSNFTLKIRSTKLEDSAMYFCASSRGFSSVGELFFGEGSRLTVL.

The genes are TRBV5-1 and TRBJ2-2, with 9 bases that match TRBD1. With 0 bases clipped from V and 5 bases from J, the junction kept 2 bases outside the gene matches. Germline values: CDR1 SGHRS, CDR2 YFSETQ. CDR3 length: 15 amino acids. CDR3 loop: CASSLAGTGTGELFF. The CDR3 bases are TGCGCCAGCAGCTTGGCCGGGACAGGGACCGGGGAGCTGTTTTTT.

V usage is TRBV11-3 and J usage is TRBJ2-1, with 8 bases fitting TRBD1. This CDR3 is built from 16 residues. V dropped 4 bases and J dropped 5; count of bases not matched to a gene: 10. CDR1 SGHNT and CDR2 YENEEA come from the germline V gene. The CDR3 reads CASSSRPGTGNNEQFF. The CDR3 DNA sequence: TGTGCCAGCAGCTCCCGCCCCGGGACAGGTAACAATGAGCAGTTCTTC.

The gene calls are TRBV19 and TRBJ2-2; D unresolved. V lost 9 bases to trimming and J lost 3 bases, with 11 bases between them. CDR3 size: 13 residues. Per the germline V gene, CDR1 is LNHDA and CDR2 is SQIVND (reference sequence). CDR3 loop: CASVEHYTGELFF. The CDR3 DNA reads as TGTGCCAGCGTCGAACACTACACCGGGGAGCTGTTTTTT.

The rearrangement links TRBV5-1 to TRBJ2-7; D gene unclear. Germline V gene sequence: CDR1 SGHRS, CDR2 YFSETQ. V lost 4 bases and J 2 bases, leaving 13 bases between the germline ends. The CDR3 has 14 amino acids. CDR3 in DNA: TGCGCCAGCAGCCTGGGCGACACCGCCTACGAGCAGTACTTC. Translation: CASSLGDTAYEQYF.

The V gene is TRBV27, the J gene TRBJ2-7; 8 bases align to TRBD1. This CDR3 comprises 14 residues. Germline CDR1 reads MNHEY; CDR2 reads SMNVEV (reference sequence). Trimming cost V 3 bases and J 7 bases; bases outside gene matches: 8. The CDR3 region is CASSFSGGPREQYF. The CDR3 nucleotides are TGTGCCAGCAGTTTTTCAGGGGGCCCCAGGGAGCAGTACTTC.

The chain links TRBV7-3 to TRBJ1-2; the D is unclear. Per germline, CDR1 SGHTA and CDR2 FQGTGA. The CDR3 totals 14 residues. V was cut by 3 bases and J by 4 bases, with 12 bases left in between. CDR3 residues: CASSFGGGFYGYTF. CDR3 nucleotide sequence: TGTGCCAGCAGCTTCGGCGGTGGATTCTATGGCTACACCTTC.

The chain is built from TRBV6-1 and TRBJ2-2; D is undetermined. Germline V lookup: CDR1 MNHNS, CDR2 SASEGT. V lost 2 bases to trimming and J lost 3 bases, with 13 bases between them. The CDR3 is made up of 16 amino acids. This CDR3 reads CASSETPAKYTGELFF. DNA of the CDR3: TGTGCCAGCAGTGAAACCCCGGCCAAGTACACCGGGGAGCTGTTTTTT.

The chain combines TRBV5-6 with TRBJ1-5; 8 bases are shared with TRBD1. The CDR3 covers 14 residues. Looked up from germline, CDR1 is SGHDT and CDR2 is YYEEEE. J gave up 5 bases and V 4 bases, and 5 bases lay outside the gene matches. Written as DNA, the CDR3 is TGTGCCAGCAGCCCGCGACAGGGGTATCAGCCCCAGCATTTT. The encoded protein is CASSPRQGYQPQHF.

The chain combines TRBV4-2 with TRBJ1-2; D is ambiguous. With 1 base removed from V and 0 bases from J, the gap between germline ends came to 12 bases. CDR1 is LGHNA, CDR2 YNFKEQ, per germline. There are 16 residues in the CDR3. The CDR3 DNA is TGTGCCAGCAGCCAAGTGGGCACAATAGCTAACTATGGCTACACCTTC. Translation: CASSQVGTIANYGYTF.

The J gene is TRBJ2-3, the V gene TRBV7-6; D may be TRBD1 or TRBD2 (5 bases each). Trimming cost V 5 bases and J 1 base, with 10 bases left between them. The CDR3 is 14 residues long. CDR1 is SGHVS and CDR2 is FNYEAQ in the germline V gene. The CDR3, as DNA: TGTGCCAGCAGCCGGGACCCCGGCACAGATACGCAGTATTTT. Translation: CASSRDPGTDTQYF.

The J gene is TRBJ1-2, the V gene TRBV7-9, with D possibly matching TRBD1 (5 bases). The CDR3 totals 14 residues. The germline V and J ends were trimmed by 5 bases and 0 bases, with 10 bases remaining between them. From germline, CDR1 is SEHNR and CDR2 FQNEAQ (reference sequence). The CDR3 region is CASSAGTTNYGYTF. The CDR3 DNA follows: TGTGCCAGCAGCGCCGGGACTACTAACTATGGCTACACCTTC.

This rearrangement joins TRBV7-3 to TRBJ1-1; TRBD1 agrees at 11 bases. This CDR3 region has 17 residues. Unmatched junction bases numbered 9, after V lost 2 bases and J lost 4 bases. Germline V gene sequence: CDR1 SGHTA, CDR2 FQGTGA. Here the CDR3 reads CASSLGGQGALRTEAFF. The CDR3 DNA reads as TGTGCCAGCAGCTTAGGAGGACAGGGGGCTCTGCGCACTGAAGCTTTCTTT.

This clone showed up just a few times. The V call is TRBV6-1, the J call TRBJ2-3; D gene uncertain. V was shortened by 4 bases and J by 1 base, with 12 bases between the two germline ends. CDR3 length equals 15 residues. Germline CDR1 and CDR2: MNHNS and SASEGT. The CDR3 here is CASSGAAIGTDTQYF. CDR3 nucleotide sequence: TGTGCCAGCAGTGGCGCGGCAATCGGCACAGATACGCAGTATTTT.

This clone was seen more than once but under ten times. CDR3 residues: CAISRTSGSPGAYEQYF. CDR3 nucleotide sequence: TGTGCCATCAGTCGGACTAGCGGGAGTCCCGGAGCCTACGAGCAGTACTTC. This rearrangement joins TRBV10-3 to TRBJ2-7, with 13 bases matching TRBD2. V lost 5 bases, J lost 2 bases, and 9 bases stayed unmatched. The CDR3 has 17 residues. CDR1 is ENHRY and CDR2 is SYGVKD in the germline V gene.

The table lists this clone with a few counts. The chain links TRBV7-9 to TRBJ1-6; the D gene is possibly TRBD1 (5 bases). The CDR3 is 15 amino acids. The V end was cut by 5 bases, the J end by 7 bases, with 15 bases between. The germline V gene has CDR1 SEHNR and CDR2 FQNEAQ (reference sequence). The CDR3 sequence is CASSPGPKGNSPLHF. The CDR3, as DNA: TGTGCCAGCAGCCCCGGGCCAAAGGGGAATTCACCCCTCCACTTT.

This clone was detected only a few times. The gene calls are TRBV30 and TRBJ2-2; 8 bases align to TRBD2. The CDR3 contains 19 residues. CDR1 is GTSNPN and CDR2 is SVGIG in the germline V gene (reference sequence). J lost 5 bases, V lost 6 bases, and 23 bases had no gene match. The CDR3: CACPRGAGAGEVGTGELFF. In DNA form, the CDR3 reads TGTGCCTGCCCTAGGGGGGCGGGAGCGGGAGAGGTGGGAACCGGGGAGCTGTTTTTT. Filled out from reference TRBV30 and TRBJ2-2, the complete variable domain reads SQTIHQWPATLVQPVGSPLSLECTVEGTSNPNLYWYRQAAGRGLQLLFYSVGIGQISSEVPQNLSASRPQDRQFILSSKKLLLSDSGFYLCACPRGAGAGEVGTGELFFGEGSRLTVL.

This clone was observed a few times. The rearrangement uses TRBV11-2 and TRBJ2-1; 13 bases are a match to TRBD2. Trimming cost V 6 bases and J 7 bases; bases outside gene matches: 9. CDR1 and CDR2 (germline): SGHAT, FQNNGV. The CDR3 totals 16 residues. CDR3 loop: CASRPTSGGVMNEQFF. The CDR3 coding sequence is TGTGCCAGCAGACCTACTAGCGGGGGGGTTATGAATGAGCAGTTCTTC.